Listed here are 9 T cell receptor beta chains from one sample, sequenced in a study of T cells in tumors after PD-1 blockade. Libraries were prepared by immunoSEQ multiplex PCR; TCRdb keeps only in-frame clonotypes and omits some of them. This table holds approximately 6,100 clones, 82% found once. Sequences were derived from PBMCs, sampled after anti-PD-1 therapy. The receptors derive from a human donor with advanced basal cell or squamous cell carcinoma (not recorded which).

The chain links TRBV29-1 to TRBJ1-3; D not resolved. CDR3 length: 11 amino acids. CDR1 and CDR2 from the germline V gene are SQVTM and ANQGSEA. Trimming left V 8 bases short and J 4 bases short, with 9 bases between. The CDR3 is CSTRTGNTIYF. In nucleotides, the CDR3 is TGCAGCACCAGAACGGGAAACACCATATATTTT.

This chain links TRBV5-1 with TRBJ2-1; tentatively, D is TRBD1 (6 bases). Trimming removed 4 bases at V and 3 bases at J, with 14 bases between. The CDR3 is 15 residues long. From germline, CDR1 is SGHRS and CDR2 YFSETQ. The DNA for the CDR3 is TGCGCCAGCAGCGTGGGGACACTTCTCTACAATGAGCAGTTCTTC. Protein: CASSVGTLLYNEQFF.

The chain carries TRBV19 and TRBJ2-3; D is ambiguous. The CDR3 loop spans 13 amino acids. V shed 10 bases and J shed 2 bases, with 13 bases lying between them. Germline CDR1 reads LNHDA; CDR2 reads SQIVND (reference sequence). CDR3 sequence: CATERWHTDTQYF. Written as DNA, the CDR3 is TGTGCCACCGAGAGGTGGCACACAGATACGCAGTATTTT.

The chain employs TRBV7-9 and TRBJ2-1, with a possible D match to TRBD1 (7 bases). V lost 1 base to trimming and J lost 5 bases, with 12 bases between them. Looked up from germline, CDR1 is SEHNR and CDR2 is FQNEAQ (reference sequence). The CDR3 extends over 15 amino acids. The CDR3 region is CASSLGQGGDNEQFF. CDR3 nucleotides: TGTGCCAGCAGCTTAGGTCAGGGGGGCGACAATGAGCAGTTCTTC.

This rearrangement joins TRBV5-3 to TRBJ1-2; D remains unclear. Being an ORF, TRBV5-3 has a function that is uncertain. This CDR3 is 14 amino acids long. Trimming pared 5 bases from V and 5 bases from J, leaving 16 bases between. Here the CDR3 DNA reads TGTGCCAGAAGACTGGCACCGAATGGATATGGCTACACCTTC. Its protein is CARRLAPNGYGYTF.

In this sample, this clone turned up once. The gene calls are TRBV19 and TRBJ1-4, with TRBD1 matching over 8 bases. Per germline, CDR1 LNHDA and CDR2 SQIVND (reference sequence). This CDR3 has 14 amino acids. J was trimmed by 7 bases and V by 7 bases; bases with no gene match: 8. The CDR3 sequence: CASTKTGDREKLFF. In DNA, the CDR3 is TGTGCCAGTACCAAGACAGGGGACCGTGAAAAACTGTTTTTT. The variable domain in full, completed from reference TRBV19 and TRBJ1-4, reads DGGITQSPKYLFRKEGQNVTLSCEQNLNHDAMYWYRQDPGQGLRLIYYSQIVNDFQKGDIAEGYSVSREKKESFPLTVTSAQKNPTAFYLCASTKTGDREKLFFGSGTQLSVL.

The chain is built from TRBV3-1 (or the pseudogene TRBV3-2) and TRBJ2-1; D is perhaps TRBD1 or TRBD2 (5 bases each). V lost 4 bases and J lost 0, with 13 bases in between. There are 16 residues in the CDR3. Germline-derived CDR1 and CDR2 are LGHDT and YNNKEL (reference sequence). The CDR3 DNA reads as TGTGCCAGCAGCCCACGGGGCACTTACTCCTACAATGAGCAGTTCTTC. Protein product: CASSPRGTYSYNEQFF.

The chain uses TRBV5-4 and TRBJ1-2; 12 nucleotides agree with TRBD1. V dropped 0 bases and J dropped 4; count of bases not matched to a gene: 7. The CDR3 is 17 residues long. CDR1 and CDR2 (germline): SGHNT, YYREEE (reference sequence). CDR3 nucleotides: TGTGCCAGCAGCTTGGGGGACAGGGGGCGCAGGTTCTATGGCTACACCTTC. Its translation is CASSLGDRGRRFYGYTF. Full variable domain (remainder filled in from reference TRBV5-4 and TRBJ1-2): ETGVTQSPTHLIKTRGQQVTLRCSSQSGHNTVSWYQQALGQGPQFIFQYYREEENGRGNFPPRFSGLQFPNYSSELNVNALELDDSALYLCASSLGDRGRRFYGYTFGSGTRLTVV.

The V gene is TRBV3-1 (or the pseudogene TRBV3-2), the J gene TRBJ2-5; possible D gene TRBD1, 5 bases. V was cut by 4 bases and J by 5 bases, with 14 bases left in between. In germline, CDR1 is LGHDT, CDR2 YNNKEL (reference sequence). The CDR3 consists of 14 residues. This CDR3 is CASSPAGRLETQYF. The CDR3 nucleotides read TGTGCCAGCAGCCCAGCAGGGCGTCTGGAGACCCAGTACTTC.